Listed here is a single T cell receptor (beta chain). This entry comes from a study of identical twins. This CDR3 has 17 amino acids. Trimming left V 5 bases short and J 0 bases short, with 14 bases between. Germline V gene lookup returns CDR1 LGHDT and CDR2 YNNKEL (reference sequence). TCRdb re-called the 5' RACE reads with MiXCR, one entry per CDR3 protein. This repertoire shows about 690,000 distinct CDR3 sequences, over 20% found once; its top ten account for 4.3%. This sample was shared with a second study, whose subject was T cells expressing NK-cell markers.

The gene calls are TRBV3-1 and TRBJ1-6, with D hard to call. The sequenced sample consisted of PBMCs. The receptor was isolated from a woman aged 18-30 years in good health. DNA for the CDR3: TGTGCCAGCAGCGACTGGGCGGGGAGCTCCTATAATTCACCCCTCCACTTT. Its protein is CASSDWAGSSYNSPLHF.